These 21 T cell receptor beta chains were all obtained from the same sample, sequenced in a study of OX40 agonist ivuxolimab in advanced cancers. This table comes from immunoSEQ multiplex PCR, and its TCRdb copy is limited to in-frame clones, with some not included. The sample lists 57,000 or so clones, approximately 86% occurring once. The starting material was CD4+ or CD8+ T cells sorted from blood, obtained in a trial of the OX40 agonist ivuxolimab. These receptors were collected from an adult with an advanced solid tumor such as melanoma, head and neck, liver or kidney cancer.

The chain carries TRBV5-4 and TRBJ2-7; a weak D match, TRBD2 (5 bases). Germline V CDR1 and CDR2: SGHNT, YYREEE (reference sequence). This CDR3 has 15 amino acids. With 1 base removed from V and 3 bases from J, the gap between germline ends came to 14 bases. The CDR3 here is CASSLWGAGNYEQYF. In nucleotides, the CDR3 is TGTGCCAGCAGCTTGTGGGGAGCAGGTAACTACGAGCAGTACTTC.

The chain recombines TRBV9 with TRBJ2-3; D is perhaps TRBD1 (5 bases). V gave up 0 bases and J gave up 7 bases, with 15 bases separating them. Germline values: CDR1 SGDLS, CDR2 YYNGEE. The CDR3 has 15 residues. This CDR3 reads CASSVDSQGWNTQYF. Here the CDR3 DNA reads TGTGCCAGCAGCGTAGATTCCCAGGGTTGGAATACGCAGTATTTT.

The chain employs TRBV4-3 and TRBJ2-5, with D possibly matching TRBD2 (6 bases). Trimming stripped 6 bases from V and 2 bases from J, with 10 bases between. CDR3 length: 13 residues. The germline CDR1 and CDR2 sequences are LGHNA and YSLEER. CDR3 nucleotides: TGCGCCAGCAGTCTCGGAGGGCAAGAGACCCAGTACTTC. It encodes CASSLGGQETQYF.

The rearrangement links TRBV29-1 to TRBJ2-5, with D maybe TRBD1 (6 bases). This CDR3 region has 13 residues. The V end lost 8 bases, the J end lost 3 bases, and 16 bases lay between the germline ends. Germline-derived CDR1 and CDR2 are SQVTM and ANQGSEA. DNA of the CDR3: TGCAGCATCTCCGGGACACTTAAAGAGACCCAGTACTTC. Its translation is CSISGTLKETQYF.

This clone occurred once. The chain carries TRBV29-1 and TRBJ1-2; perhaps TRBD1 as D (5 bases). V was pared by 4 bases and J by 8 bases, with 17 bases between. In germline, CDR1 is SQVTM, CDR2 ANQGSEA. The CDR3 is made up of 13 amino acids. CDR3 in amino acids: CSVVPGGGGGYTF. In nucleotides, the CDR3 is TGCAGCGTTGTACCTGGGGGAGGAGGGGGCTACACCTTC.

The chain joins TRBV18 to TRBJ1-4, with unresolved D. This CDR3 region has 15 residues. Per germline, CDR1 KGHSH and CDR2 LQKENI. Trimming pared 2 bases from V and 5 bases from J, leaving 12 bases between. The CDR3: CASSPAQTANEKLFF. The CDR3 DNA reads TGTGCCAGCTCACCAGCTCAGACGGCGAATGAAAAACTGTTTTTT.

The chain recombines TRBV6-7 with TRBJ1-2, with D possibly TRBD1 on 5 matching bases. TRBV6-7 has ORF status, its function being uncertain. CDR3 length equals 12 residues. Trimming pared 9 bases from V and 8 bases from J, leaving 16 bases between. For the CDR3, the DNA is TGTGCCAGATCTGAGGGGACGAGCGGCTACACCTTC. It specifies CARSEGTSGYTF.

J is TRBJ1-1 and V is TRBV7-2; a weak D match, TRBD1 (6 bases). V was cut by 5 bases and J by 10 bases, with 23 bases left in between. The germline gives CDR1 SGHTA, CDR2 FQGNSA. The CDR3 consists of 15 residues. This CDR3 reads CASSQDRRQAWGAFF. The CDR3 bases are TGTGCCAGCAGCCAAGACCGAAGACAGGCGTGGGGAGCTTTCTTT.

V gene TRBV11-2 combines with J gene TRBJ1-1; D uncertain. V dropped 6 bases and J dropped 4 bases, with 12 bases sitting between them. This CDR3 spans 13 amino acids. Germline lookup yields CDR1 SGHAT and CDR2 FQNNGV. The CDR3 region has the DNA TGTGCCAGCAGAACCGCAGGAGGCACTGAAGCTTTCTTT. Translation gives CASRTAGGTEAFF.

The chain is built from TRBV7-3 and TRBJ2-2, with TRBD2 as a possible D gene (5 bases). The CDR3 extends over 15 amino acids. CDR1 and CDR2 (germline): SGHTA, FQGTGA. The V end lost 5 bases, the J end lost 1 base, and 11 bases lay between the germline ends. In DNA, the CDR3 is TGTGCCAGCAGCCTGGGCGGGTGGAACACCGGGGAGCTGTTTTTT. The encoded protein is CASSLGGWNTGELFF.

V gene TRBV7-3 combines with J gene TRBJ2-3, with TRBD2 as a possible D gene (7 bases). The CDR3 runs to 14 residues. Trimming cost V 7 bases and J 2 bases, with 13 bases left between them. Germline V gene data show CDR1 as SGHTA and CDR2 as FQGTGA. The CDR3 DNA follows: TGTGCCAGCACCGCGGGGGCCTCCACAGATACGCAGTATTTT. Its protein product is CASTAGASTDTQYF.

V gene TRBV2 combines with J gene TRBJ2-3; D could derive from TRBD1 or TRBD2 (5 bases each). V lost 6 bases to trimming and J lost 5 bases, with 12 bases between them. The CDR3 is made up of 13 amino acids. CDR1 and CDR2 from the germline V gene are SNHLY and FYNNEI. The CDR3 nucleotides read TGTGCCAGCAGCGGGGCCGGAGTAGATACGCAGTATTTT. It encodes CASSGAGVDTQYF.

The chain uses TRBV6-5 and TRBJ1-6; tentatively, D is TRBD1 (6 bases). Germline V gene lookup returns CDR1 MNHEY and CDR2 SVGAGI. Trimming took 7 bases from V and 11 from J, leaving 18 bases between them. This CDR3 region has 14 residues. CDR3 nucleotides: TGTGCCAGCACCCCGGACAGTTTCCGGGCACCCCTCCACTTT. Protein: CASTPDSFRAPLHF.

The chain employs TRBV6-1 and TRBJ1-6, with D possibly matching TRBD1 (5 bases). Germline V CDR1 and CDR2: MNHNS, SASEGT. V gave up 11 bases and J gave up 4 bases, with 12 bases separating them. The CDR3 totals 13 residues. CDR3: CAGGEGYNSPLHF. CDR3 coding DNA: TGTGCCGGGGGAGAAGGATATAATTCACCCCTCCACTTT.

This clone was observed once. The chain recombines TRBV6-5 with TRBJ1-5; a possible D gene is TRBD1 (5 bases). The V gene's germline CDR1 is MNHEY and CDR2 SVGAGI. V dropped 4 bases and J dropped 6 bases, with 13 bases sitting between them. CDR3 length: 14 residues. The CDR3 region is CASSSGSLSQPQHF. In nucleotides, the CDR3 is TGTGCCAGCAGTTCAGGGTCTCTCTCTCAGCCCCAGCATTTT.

This chain links TRBV6-1 with TRBJ1-5, with a possible D match to TRBD1 (5 bases). V was shortened by 7 bases and J by 2 bases, with 15 bases between the two germline ends. Germline CDR1 is MNHNS and CDR2 is SASEGT. CDR3 length equals 15 residues. This chain's CDR3 is CASTQDILGNQPQHF. CDR3 DNA: TGTGCCAGCACCCAGGACATTTTGGGCAATCAGCCCCAGCATTTT.

The V and J genes are TRBV7-9 and TRBJ1-1, with 7 bases that match TRBD1. The V gene end was trimmed by 5 bases and the J gene end by 4 bases; junction bases not matched to a gene: 10. The CDR3 is made up of 15 amino acids. Germline V CDR1 and CDR2: SEHNR, FQNEAQ (reference sequence). DNA of the CDR3: TGTGCCAGCAGCCCTAGATCGGCAGGGGGCACTGAAGCTTTCTTT. Protein sequence: CASSPRSAGGTEAFF.

The rearrangement uses TRBV5-6 and TRBJ2-2, with D possibly matching TRBD2 (5 bases). This CDR3 has 15 residues. V lost 4 bases and J 2 bases, leaving 12 bases between the germline ends. Germline V gene lookup returns CDR1 SGHDT and CDR2 YYEEEE. CDR3 region: CASSTGLRNTGELFF. For the CDR3, the DNA is TGTGCCAGCAGCACCGGACTTCGTAACACCGGGGAGCTGTTTTTT.

This chain joins TRBV7-9 and TRBJ1-5, with 7 bases matching TRBD1. This CDR3 region has 15 residues. Germline V gene lookup returns CDR1 SEHNR and CDR2 FQNEAQ (reference sequence). V lost 5 bases and J lost 4; bases outside the gene matches: 8. CDR3 coding DNA: TGTGCCAGCAGCCCCCGGACAGGCGCAAATCAGCCCCAGCATTTT. Translated, it gives CASSPRTGANQPQHF.

The chain has TRBV19 and TRBJ2-6, with D uncertain. The ends were cut back, 8 bases at V and 4 bases at J, with 12 bases in the middle. Germline V gene data show CDR1 as LNHDA and CDR2 as SQIVND (reference sequence). CDR3 length equals 14 residues. The chain's CDR3 is CASDVGSGANVLTF. DNA of the CDR3: TGTGCCAGTGACGTCGGGTCCGGGGCCAACGTCCTGACTTTC.

The V and J genes are TRBV4-3 and TRBJ1-1; D is uncertain. The CDR3 contains 11 residues. Germline values: CDR1 LGHNA, CDR2 YSLEER. The V and J ends lost 3 bases and 8 bases respectively, with 7 bases between them. CDR3 amino acids: CASSQSPEAFF. The CDR3, as DNA: TGCGCCAGCAGCCAGTCTCCGGAAGCTTTCTTT.